This note documents a single TCR beta chain sequence. Its binding antigen is unknown. No base qualities exist here, and no much larger clone lies one base off it. This sample is drawn from a study of T cells in Graves' hyperthyroidism and ophthalmopathy (dated by TCRdb to between 2018 and 2021). General notes on the study: Peripheral blood was collected at initial diagnosis, before any treatment. To identify TCR V-J signatures that set the groups apart, the researchers used a discovery cohort of about a hundred patients, made up of some 41 with Graves' ophthalmopathy and around 58 with stable Graves' hyperthyroidism. Whether ophthalmopathy could be predicted prospectively was tested in an independent validation cohort made up of 18 to 20 hyperthyroidism patients plus 17 patients who later progressed to ophthalmopathy. The approximately 100 discovery patients were randomly split 7:3 into training and test sets. In about 6 Graves' hyperthyroidism patients, the study also compared T-cell repertoires from thyroid tissue with T-cell repertoires from blood. After sampling, hyperthyroidism patients received methimazole starting at 30 mg daily, and ophthalmopathy patients received high-dose intravenous methylprednisolone. The paper reports TCR Vbeta CDR3 sequencing of approximately 130 peripheral blood samples: over 40 ophthalmopathy, fewer than 80 hyperthyroidism and some 17 progressor patients. The study at large found these results: Most expanded thyroid clonotypes (frequency above 0.001) were also detected in blood, a finding suggesting that blood repertoires may reflect thyroid immune responses. No statistical method was used to set the sample size in advance, and investigators knew the group allocation. In cross-validation, a model built on a 13 V-J signature told ophthalmopathy apart from stable hyperthyroidism with approximately 90% sensitivity and approximately 81% specificity, and in testing the same model reached 80%/75%. In validation, the model predicted progression to ophthalmopathy a median of roughly six months before onset, with around 70% sensitivity and 72.22% specificity.

TCR beta CDR3 regions were amplified from RNA transcripts. The TCR CDR3 was subjected to a first round of RT-PCR using the HTBI primer set and the Qiagen OneStep RT-PCR kit. Libraries were constructed in a second round of multiplex PCR, after which size selection and purification were performed. Paired-end sequencing of the libraries was performed with 100 bp reads on an Illumina HiSeq2000. The paper's data handling went like this. Raw data were processed with SOAPnuke, discarding reads with adapters, uncalled bases, mean Phred below 15, or no exact constant-primer or identifier match. High-quality paired reads were merged with COPE v1.2.5, and unique nucleotide sequences were defined as clonotypes. MiTCR v1.1 was used to align clonotypes to the IMGT TRBV, TRBD and TRBJ reference segments. Analysis was restricted to V-J combinations with a frequency above 0.0001, which covered about 99% of repertoires. A TCS score was defined as the ratio of F50 (clonal expansion) to E x V (chaos), with BLOSUM62-based TCRdist applied between CDR3 peptides within each V-J. Welch's t-statistics and random forest reduced roughly 540 V-J features to roughly 13, which were used in a naive Bayes classifier (R e1071). Thyroid-blood repertoire similarity was quantified with the Morisita-Horn index. The raw public reads went through TCRdb reprocessing: fastp at Q25, MiXCR clone calling, in-frame beta chains kept. Every CDR3 protein is listed once, alongside the most common genes and DNA of its rows. These V and J calls are TCRdb output, not the study's own analysis. In this sample the table shows fewer than 650,000 distinct CDR3 sequences, roughly 15% of which occur a single time. In total, the top ten clones hold around 4.5% of the sample.

From a lookup of the germline V gene (reference sequence), CDR1 and CDR2 are LNHNV and YYDKDF. The CDR3 covers 15 residues, taking in both the cysteine and the phenylalanine. Only CDR3 DNA is held: 45 bases, read in frame from base 1. V ends up 5 bases short and J 6 bases short, with an unmatched junction base count of 11. Moderately to severely active disease, a Clinical Activity Score of at least 3, a NOSPECS grade of at least 4, and a duration under 3 months were present in ophthalmopathy patients. Any patient with an uncontrolled infection, another autoimmune disease, pregnancy or lactation was excluded. Diagnoses were based on clinical symptoms, serum thyroxine and TRAb, thyroid ultrasound and orbital computed tomography. PBMCs were separated from approximately 9.9 ml of fresh peripheral blood using Ficoll-Paque density gradient centrifugation. Trizol reagent was used to extract total RNA, and RNA quality was then checked on an Agilent 2100 Bioanalyzer.

This receptor chain uses TRBV15 and TRBJ2-7; the junction holds 9 bases that match TRBD2. This receptor was obtained from a woman aged 35 to 49 with Graves' ophthalmopathy. Sequenced sample: blood. The CDR3 region has the sequence CATSGILAGVREQYF. The DNA sequence reads TGTGCCACCAGCGGGATTTTAGCGGGAGTTCGCGAGCAGTACTTC.